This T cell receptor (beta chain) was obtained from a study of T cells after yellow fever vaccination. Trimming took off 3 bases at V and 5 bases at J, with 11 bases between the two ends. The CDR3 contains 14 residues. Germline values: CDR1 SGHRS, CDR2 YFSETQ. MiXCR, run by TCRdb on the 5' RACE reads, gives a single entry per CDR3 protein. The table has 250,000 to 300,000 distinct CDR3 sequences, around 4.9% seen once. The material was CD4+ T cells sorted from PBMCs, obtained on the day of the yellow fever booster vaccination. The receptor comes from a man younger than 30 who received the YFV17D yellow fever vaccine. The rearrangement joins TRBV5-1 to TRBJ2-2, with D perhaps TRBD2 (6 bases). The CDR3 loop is CASSSGDLTGELFF. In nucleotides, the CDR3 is TGCGCCAGCAGCTCGGGGGACTTGACCGGGGAGCTGTTTTTT.